This T cell receptor beta chain was recorded in a study of identical twins (dated by TCRdb to 2016 to 2017). Regarding the research as a whole: The study deep-sequenced TCR alpha and beta repertoires from monozygotic twins, unrelated adults of various ages and cord blood to test whether fetal clonotypes persist. Replicate twin experiments were performed at different times using different library preparation protocols to rule out contamination.

There are a few counts of this clonotype. This clone's antigen is unknown. No quality values exist for individual bases; no much larger clone is one base distant. Library preparation was by 5' RACE. Instrument used: Illumina HiSeq 2000. A universal primer binding site was added through template switching, and the final cDNA carried a unique molecular identifier so that TCR cDNA molecules could be counted accurately. Specific primers in the conserved constant-segment region were used to synthesize first-strand cDNA for the TCR alpha and beta chains. To control for contamination, every cDNA library was double barcoded, receiving both a SMART-Mk sample barcode and Illumina barcodes. Two successive PCR steps introduced TruSeq adapter sequences along with Illumina sample barcodes. The TCR alpha and beta cDNA libraries were sequenced on the Illumina HiSeq platform using custom primers. From the authors' description of their analysis: MiGEC was used to process raw reads and extract unique molecular identifiers, and MiXCR was used to find CDR3 positions. For each individual, recombination models were inferred using an EM algorithm with the repgenHMM and IGoR tools. The analysis of shared clonotypes was done with the tcR package in R, with sharing normalized by the product of cloneset sizes. To study raw recombination without the effects of thymic and clonal selection, out-of-frame nonproductive sequences were analyzed. The public reads were reanalyzed by TCRdb: fastp trimming at Q25, MiXCR alignment, in-frame beta chains only. Duplicate CDR3 protein sequences are folded into a single record with the most common DNA and genes. The V and J calls here are based on TCRdb, not the publication. Present in this sample are roughly 290,000 distinct CDR3 sequences, just under 9.5% of which were seen just once. The ten largest make up around 7.1% of the sample.

Every donor in the study was a healthy Caucasian. Three pairs of female monozygotic twins, all aged roughly 18 to 29 years, were included in the twin cohort. CD4+ and CD8+ T cell populations were isolated with positive isolation kits from Invitrogen. The germline ends are 12 bases apart after V is trimmed by 2 bases and J by 4 bases. CDR1 and CDR2 are drawn from the germline V gene: LGHNA, YSLEER. Including cysteine and phenylalanine, the CDR3 has 14 amino acids. Only CDR3 DNA is held: 42 bases, read in frame from base 1. General findings and caveats noted by the study authors: A weaker excess of twin sharing was found in beta out-of-frame sequences because the signal-to-noise ratio was lowered by fewer shared sequences. Zero-insertion analyses could be partly confounded by invariant T cells such as MAIT and iNKT, though diverse VJ usage argued against such confounding for most clonotypes. Abundant cord blood beta clonotypes had fewer insertions, young adult naive repertoires showed a similar but weaker trend, and memory repertoires showed no such trend. Compared with coincidental sharing between unrelated individuals, out-of-frame TCR alpha sequences shared between twins had an excess of sequences with low generation probability. In monozygotic twins, out-of-frame TCR alpha sharing was systematically underestimated by recombination models, although the models agreed with sharing between unrelated individuals. Because the same donors could not be followed over many years, the conclusions depended on cross-sectional statistical analysis.

These data are also associated with another study on yellow fever vaccine responses in identical twins. That second report states: According to the authors, the vaccine-induced T cell response in identical twins seemed to be partly convergent and partly specific to each individual. Focusing on identical twins, the study followed the T cell clones that responded to the vaccine, and did so with precision.

The sequence derives from a woman younger than 30 in good health. The receptor chain draws on TRBV4-3 and TRBJ2-7, with the D segment identity uncertain. The sequencing sample was made of CD8+ T cells sorted from blood. The CDR3 corresponds to CASSQHIVSYEQYF. In nucleotides, the sequence is TGCGCCAGCAGCCAACACATAGTAAGTTACGAGCAGTACTTC.